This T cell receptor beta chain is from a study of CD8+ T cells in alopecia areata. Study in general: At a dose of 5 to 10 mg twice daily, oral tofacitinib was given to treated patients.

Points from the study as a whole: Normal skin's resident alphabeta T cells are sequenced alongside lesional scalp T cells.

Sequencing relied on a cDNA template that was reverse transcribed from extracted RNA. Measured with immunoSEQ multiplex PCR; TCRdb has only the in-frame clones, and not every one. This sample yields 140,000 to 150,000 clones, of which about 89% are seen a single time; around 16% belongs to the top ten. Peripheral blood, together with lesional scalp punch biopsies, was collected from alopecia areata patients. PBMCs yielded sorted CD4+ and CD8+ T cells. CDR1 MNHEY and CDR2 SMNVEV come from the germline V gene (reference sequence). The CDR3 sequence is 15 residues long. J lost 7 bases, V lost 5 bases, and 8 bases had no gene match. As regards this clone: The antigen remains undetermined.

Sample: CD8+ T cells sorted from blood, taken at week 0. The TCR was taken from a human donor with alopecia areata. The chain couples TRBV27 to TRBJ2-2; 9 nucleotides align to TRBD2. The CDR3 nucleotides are TGTGCCAGCAGTCTCCCGACTAGCGGAAACGGGGAGCTGTTTTTT. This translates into CASSLPTSGNGELFF.